The next 10 T cell receptor beta chains were all read from a single sample in a study of T cell responses to AZD1222 COVID-19 vaccine. Using immunoSEQ multiplex PCR, the repertoire was profiled, and TCRdb retains in-frame clones only, with some absent. The data contain more than 140,000 clones, about nine tenths of them seen just once; the ten biggest clones take up 3% to 4%. This specimen consisted of peripheral blood, obtained on day 0 of MenACWY control vaccination. The receptors shown here come from an adult in good health.

This sequence joins TRBV6-5 and TRBJ1-5, with 10 bases that match TRBD1. The CDR3 is made up of 15 amino acids. CDR1 is MNHEY, CDR2 SVGAGI, per germline. The junction had 6 bases not matched to a gene; V was cut back by 6 bases and J by 4 bases. The CDR3 protein is CASRGKGQGNQPQHF. The CDR3 bases are TGTGCCAGCAGGGGGAAGGGACAGGGGAATCAGCCCCAGCATTTT.

The gene calls are TRBV30 and TRBJ1-3; D is unresolved. CDR3 length equals 15 residues. Germline V gives CDR1 GTSNPN, CDR2 SVGIG (reference sequence). The V gene lost 2 bases and the J gene lost 4 bases, with 15 bases spanning the gap. The CDR3 DNA reads as TGTGCCTGGAGTCAAGGGCTTGGCGCCGGAAACACCATATATTTT. It specifies CAWSQGLGAGNTIYF.

In DNA, the CDR3 is TGTGCCAGCAGCCAAGATCGGACAGTTAAGCGAGGCTACACCTTC. This sequence encodes CASSQDRTVKRGYTF. V and J are TRBV3-1 (or the pseudogene TRBV3-2) and TRBJ1-2, with a tentative D call TRBD1 (6 bases). The V and J ends lost 0 bases and 8 bases respectively, with 16 bases between them. CDR3 length: 15 amino acids. Germline CDR1 is LGHDT and CDR2 is YNNKEL (reference sequence).

The chain combines TRBV7-2 with TRBJ2-1; TRBD1 aligns across 7 bases. The CDR3 length is 14 residues. Germline V lookup: CDR1 SGHTA, CDR2 FQGNSA. V lost 5 bases, J lost 5 bases, and 6 bases stayed unmatched. The CDR3 region has the DNA TGTGCCAGCAGCCTGGGACAGTTAAACAATGAGCAGTTCTTC. Translating it yields CASSLGQLNNEQFF.

The J gene is TRBJ2-7, the V gene TRBV27, with 8 bases lining up with TRBD2. CDR3 length: 15 amino acids. J gave up 2 bases and V 7 bases, and 10 bases lay outside the gene matches. Germline V CDR1 and CDR2: MNHEY, SMNVEV (reference sequence). The DNA of the CDR3 is TGTGCCAGCAAACCTCGGGAGGGCGGCACCTACGAGCAGTACTTC. Its translation is CASKPREGGTYEQYF.

This rearrangement joins TRBV6-4 to TRBJ2-1, with TRBD2 as a possible D gene (7 bases). Germline loops: CDR1 MRHNA, CDR2 SNTAGT. Trimming removed 2 bases from V and 7 bases from J, with 15 bases in between. The CDR3 is made up of 15 amino acids. CDR3 amino acids: CASSDRRGADNEQFF. The CDR3 bases are TGTGCCAGCAGTGACCGACGGGGGGCCGATAATGAGCAGTTCTTC.

The chain carries TRBV11-3 and TRBJ2-7; a possible D gene is TRBD2 (6 bases). Trimming took off 4 bases at V and 5 bases at J, with 15 bases between the two ends. The CDR3 runs 14 residues. Per germline, CDR1 SGHNT and CDR2 YENEEA. For the CDR3, the DNA is TGTGCCAGCAGCTGGCGCCGGGGAGGCGACGAGCAGTACTTC. Translating it yields CASSWRRGGDEQYF.

The chain couples TRBV2 to TRBJ1-2; unclear D gene. The V and J ends lost 6 bases and 0 bases respectively, with 8 bases between them. This CDR3 has 13 residues. Germline loops: CDR1 SNHLY, CDR2 FYNNEI. The CDR3, as DNA: TGTGCCAGCAGGGCTCCGGCTAACTATGGCTACACCTTC. Its protein is CASRAPANYGYTF.

This clone was recorded once. V gene TRBV29-1 combines with J gene TRBJ2-7, with TRBD1 matching over 10 bases. CDR3 length: 13 amino acids. Germline loops: CDR1 SQVTM, CDR2 ANQGSEA. The V segment lost 0 bases and the J segment 10 bases; nucleotides outside the gene matches: 6. CDR3 sequence (DNA): TGCAGCGTTGAAGATCAGGACAGGGGGTATCAGTACTTC. Encoded protein: CSVEDQDRGYQYF.

The chain employs TRBV2 and TRBJ2-7; 8 bases line up with TRBD2. The CDR3 is made up of 13 amino acids. V was clipped by 7 bases and J by 12 bases; unmatched bases: 14. The germline V gene encodes CDR1 SNHLY and CDR2 FYNNEI. The CDR3 protein is CASTESNGGGPYF. DNA of the CDR3: TGTGCCAGCACCGAGTCCAACGGCGGGGGGCCGTACTTC.